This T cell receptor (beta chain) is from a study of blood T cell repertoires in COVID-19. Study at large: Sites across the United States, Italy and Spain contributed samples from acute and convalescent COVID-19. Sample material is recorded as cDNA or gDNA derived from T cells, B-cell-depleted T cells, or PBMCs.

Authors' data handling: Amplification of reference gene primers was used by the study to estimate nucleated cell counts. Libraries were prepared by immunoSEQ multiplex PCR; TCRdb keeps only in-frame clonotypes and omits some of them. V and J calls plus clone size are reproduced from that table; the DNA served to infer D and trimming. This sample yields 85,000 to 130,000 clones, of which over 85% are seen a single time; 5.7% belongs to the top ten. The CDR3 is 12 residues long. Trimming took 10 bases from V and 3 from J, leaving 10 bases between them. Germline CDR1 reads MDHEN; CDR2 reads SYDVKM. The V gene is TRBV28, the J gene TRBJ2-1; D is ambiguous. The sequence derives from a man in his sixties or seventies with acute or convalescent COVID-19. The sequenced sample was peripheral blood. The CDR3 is CATRVGYNEQFF. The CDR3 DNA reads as TGTGCCACCCGGGTGGGCTACAATGAGCAGTTCTTC.